The clone carrying this TCR beta chain was seen a single time. This sample stems from a study of blood T cell repertoires in COVID-19. Study in general: Italy, Spain and the United States were the sources of the convalescent and acute COVID-19 samples. PBMCs, B-cell-depleted T cells, or T cells provided the cDNA or gDNA that made up the material.

Original data processing: Quantification of nucleated cells was approximated via reference gene primer amplification. The method was immunoSEQ multiplex PCR; TCRdb's version includes in-frame clones alone and lacks a portion of them. That table is the source of V, J and clone size, and D and trimming were worked out from the DNA. The repertoire holds 350,000 or so clones, with around 88% as singletons. Those enrolled in Seattle joined during active infection and were followed longitudinally afterward. This CDR3 contains 13 residues. Germline V lookup: CDR1 GTSNPN, CDR2 SVGIG (reference sequence). Trimming pared 7 bases from V and 6 bases from J, leaving 18 bases between.

The specimen sequenced was peripheral blood. The sequence derives from a woman aged 30 to 39 with COVID-19, enrolled during active disease. The chain links TRBV30 to TRBJ1-2; unclear D gene. CDR3 in DNA: TGTGCCTCCGCGCCCCAGGCGCACAATGGCTACACCTTC. Protein product: CASAPQAHNGYTF.